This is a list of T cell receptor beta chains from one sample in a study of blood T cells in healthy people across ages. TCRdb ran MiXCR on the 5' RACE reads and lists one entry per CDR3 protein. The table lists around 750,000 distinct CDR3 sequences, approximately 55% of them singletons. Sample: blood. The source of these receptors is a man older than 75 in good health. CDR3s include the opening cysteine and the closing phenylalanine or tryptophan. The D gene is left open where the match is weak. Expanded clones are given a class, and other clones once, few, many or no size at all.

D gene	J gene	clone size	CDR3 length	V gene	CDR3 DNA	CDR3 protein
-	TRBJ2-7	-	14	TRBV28	TGTGCCAGCAGTTTAAATCAAGGGGCGTACGAGCAGTACTTC	CASSLNQGAYEQYF
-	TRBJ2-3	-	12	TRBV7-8	TGTGCCAGCAGCCGGGACTTCACATACGCGTATTTT	CASSRDFTYAYF
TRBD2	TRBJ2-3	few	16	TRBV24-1	TGTGCCACCAGTGATTTCAGCCTAGCGGGATCCGAATCGCAGTATTTT	CATSDFSLAGSESQYF
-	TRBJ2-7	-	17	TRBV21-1	TGTGCCAGCAGCAAAGCGAGGGCCGGGGTCCGCCCTTGCGAGCAGTACTTC	CASSKARAGVRPCEQYF
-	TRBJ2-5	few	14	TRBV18	TGTGCCAGCTCACCGTTGTTGGGTCAAGAGACCCAGTACTTC	CASSPLLGQETQYF
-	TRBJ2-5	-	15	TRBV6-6	TGTGCCAGCAGTTACGGCATCTCAGGGGTGGAGACCCAGTACTTC	CASSYGISGVETQYF
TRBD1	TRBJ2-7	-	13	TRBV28	TGTGCCAGCAGTTTTGGGGACAGGGTGGGCCAGTACTTC	CASSFGDRVGQYF
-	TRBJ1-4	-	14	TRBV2	TGTGCCAGCACCCCGGGGCCAGCTAATGAAAAACTGTTTTTT	CASTPGPANEKLFF
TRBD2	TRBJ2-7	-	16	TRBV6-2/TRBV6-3	TGTGCCAGCAGTTACTCAGTACTAGCGGGAAAGCGCGAGCAGTACTTC	CASSYSVLAGKREQYF
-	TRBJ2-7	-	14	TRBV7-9	TGTGCCAGCAGCTCCCGGGCTAGCTCAGGCGAGCAGTACTTC	CASSSRASSGEQYF
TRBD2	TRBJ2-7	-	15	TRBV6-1	TGTGTCAGCAGTGAAACTAGCGGGAGTCCCTACGAGCAGTACTTC	CVSSETSGSPYEQYF
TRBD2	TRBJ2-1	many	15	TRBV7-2	TGTGCCAGCAGTAGCGGGAGAGCAAAAAACAATGAGCAGTTCTTC	CASSSGRAKNNEQFF
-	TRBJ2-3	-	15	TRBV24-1	TGTGCCACCAGTGAACCTAATCGACTAGGTTATACGCAGTATTTT	CATSEPNRLGYTQYF
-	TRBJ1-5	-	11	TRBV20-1	TGCAGTGCTGGGCAGAATCAGCCCCAGCATTTT	CSAGQNQPQHF
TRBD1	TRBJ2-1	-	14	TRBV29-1	TGCAGCGTTGATGGGACAGGGCCCTACAATGAGCAGTTCTTC	CSVDGTGPYNEQFF
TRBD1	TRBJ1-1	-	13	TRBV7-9	TGTGCCAGCAGCGTCCAGGACAGGGGAGAAGCTTTCTTT	CASSVQDRGEAFF
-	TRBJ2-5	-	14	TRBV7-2	TGTGCCAGCAGCTTAGCGCTTACATACAATGAGCAGTACTTC	CASSLALTYNEQYF
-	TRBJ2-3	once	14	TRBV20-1	TGCAGTGCTAGTGGGGGGCTAGGGCACAGATACGCGTATTTT	CSASGGLGHRYAYF
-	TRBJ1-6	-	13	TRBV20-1	TGCAGTGCTAGTACGGCAGTAACGTCACCCCTCCACTTT	CSASTAVTSPLHF
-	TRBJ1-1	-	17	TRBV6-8	TGTGCCAGCAGTTACTCGGTCCCGGGGGGCGAGAACACTGAAGCTTTCTTT	CASSYSVPGGENTEAFF
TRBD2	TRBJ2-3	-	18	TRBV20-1	TGCAGTGCTAGGATTGGGACTAGCGGGAGGGCGACCACAGATACGCAGTATTTT	CSARIGTSGRATTDTQYF
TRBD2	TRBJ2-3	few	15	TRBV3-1	TGTGCCAGCAGCCATGCTAGCGGGGGGCACAGATACGCGTATTTT	CASSHASGGHRYAYF
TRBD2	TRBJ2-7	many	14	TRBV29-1	TGCAGCGCTGGGACTAGCGGGTTCTCCTACGAGCAGTACTTC	CSAGTSGFSYEQYF
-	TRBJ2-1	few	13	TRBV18	TGTGCCAGCTCACCTCGACTTACTCTGGAGCAGTTCTTC	CASSPRLTLEQFF
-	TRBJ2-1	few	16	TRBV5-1	TGCGCCAGCAGCCCGGGTGGCGGAGAGGCCTACAATGAGCAGTTCTTC	CASSPGGGEAYNEQFF